The clone carrying this TCR beta chain was picked up a small number of times. The antigen remains unidentified. Baseline was the first blood sampling point, followed by cycle 4 day 1 and cycle 7 day 1. This sample is part of a study of OX40 agonist ivuxolimab in advanced cancers. Study at large: Patients enrolled in dose escalation were diagnosed with hepatocellular carcinoma, melanoma, renal cell or head and neck cancer.

The table came from immunoSEQ multiplex PCR; TCRdb's copy has only in-frame clones and leaves some out. The sample consists of more than 45,000 clones, roughly 77% of them appearing once. Study-level points and caveats: Expanded clones were, on average, more numerous in CD8+ T cells than in CD4+. Clonal expansion was seen in CD4+ and CD8+ blood T cells by week 6 at 0.1 to 3.0 mg/kg.

In germline, CDR1 is LNHDA, CDR2 SQIVND (reference sequence). After removal of 5 bases from V and 2 bases from J, the junction contained 8 bases not matched to a gene. This CDR3 contains 15 residues. The sequence was collected from an adult with an advanced solid tumor such as melanoma, head and neck, liver or kidney cancer. Sequencing used CD4+ or CD8+ T cells sorted from blood, obtained in a trial of the OX40 agonist ivuxolimab. The chain recombines TRBV19 with TRBJ1-1, with 7 bases fitting TRBD1. CDR3 region: CASSSGTEINTEAFF. The CDR3 nucleotides read TGTGCCAGTAGTTCCGGGACAGAGATTAACACTGAAGCTTTCTTT.